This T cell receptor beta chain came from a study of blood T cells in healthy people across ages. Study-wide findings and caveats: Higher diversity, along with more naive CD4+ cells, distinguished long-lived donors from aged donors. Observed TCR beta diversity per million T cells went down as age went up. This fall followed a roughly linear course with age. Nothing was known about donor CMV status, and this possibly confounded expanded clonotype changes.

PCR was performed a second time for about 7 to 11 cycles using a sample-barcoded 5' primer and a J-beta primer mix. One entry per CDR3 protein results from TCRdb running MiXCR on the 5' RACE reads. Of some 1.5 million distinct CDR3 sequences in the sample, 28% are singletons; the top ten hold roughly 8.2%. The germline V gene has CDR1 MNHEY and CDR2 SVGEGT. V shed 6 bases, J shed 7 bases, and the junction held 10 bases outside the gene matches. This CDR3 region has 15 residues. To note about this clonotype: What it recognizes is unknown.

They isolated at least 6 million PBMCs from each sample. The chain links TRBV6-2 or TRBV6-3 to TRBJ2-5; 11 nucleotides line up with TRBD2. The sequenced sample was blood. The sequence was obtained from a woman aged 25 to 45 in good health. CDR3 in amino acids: CASRRTSGSKGTQYF. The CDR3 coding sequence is TGTGCCAGCAGACGAACTAGCGGGAGTAAAGGGACCCAGTACTTC.